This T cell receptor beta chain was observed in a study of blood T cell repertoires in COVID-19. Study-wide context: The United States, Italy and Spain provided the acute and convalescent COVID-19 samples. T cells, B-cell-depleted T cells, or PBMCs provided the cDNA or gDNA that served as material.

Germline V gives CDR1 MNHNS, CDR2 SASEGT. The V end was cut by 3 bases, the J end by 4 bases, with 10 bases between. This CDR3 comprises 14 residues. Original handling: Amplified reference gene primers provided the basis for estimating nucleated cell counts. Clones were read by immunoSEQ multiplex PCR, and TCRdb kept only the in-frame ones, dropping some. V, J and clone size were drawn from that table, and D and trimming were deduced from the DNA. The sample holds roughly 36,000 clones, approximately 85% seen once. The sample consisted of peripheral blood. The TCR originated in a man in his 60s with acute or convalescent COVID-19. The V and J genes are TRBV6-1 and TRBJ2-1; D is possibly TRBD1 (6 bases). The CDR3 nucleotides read TGTGCCAGCAGTGACAGGGGTACGTACAATGAGCAGTTCTTC. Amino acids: CASSDRGTYNEQFF.